This T cell receptor (beta chain) was found in a study of blood T cells in healthy people across ages. Whole-study findings and limits: Naive T cell percentage strongly correlated with TCR beta diversity.

Turning to this clonotype: What it recognizes is unknown. The junction differs from germline at one of its ends, possibly a read error.

The CDR3 contains 12 residues. Germline V gives CDR1 SGHTA, CDR2 FQGNSA. With a J-beta primer mix and a sample-barcoded 5' primer, a second PCR ran about 7 to 12 cycles. Researchers report that a template-switch adaptor with 12 random nucleotides tagged each cDNA molecule. One entry per CDR3 protein results from TCRdb running MiXCR on the 5' RACE reads. The repertoire holds over 950,000 distinct CDR3 sequences, with around two fifths as singletons. J is TRBJ1-5 and V is TRBV7-2; D gene ambiguous. This sequence was found in a man younger than 35 in good health. Sequencing used blood. DNA of the CDR3: TGTGCCGGCAGCTTGGACAATCAGCCCCAGCATTTT. It translates to CAGSLDNQPQHF.